A single sample gave rise to the 22 T cell receptor beta chains below, sequenced in a study of T cell responses to AZD1222 COVID-19 vaccine. Generated by immunoSEQ multiplex PCR, the TCRdb table keeps only in-frame clones and is missing some. The sample includes around 160,000 clones, 90% to 95% of them seen just once. The specimen was peripheral blood, collected 28 days after the second AZD1222 dose. The receptors come from an adult who received the AZD1222 COVID-19 vaccine.

V is TRBV7-9 and J is TRBJ2-4; D may be TRBD2 (5 bases). The CDR3 runs 13 residues. Trimming removed 0 bases from V and 9 bases from J, with 9 bases in between. The germline V gene encodes CDR1 SEHNR and CDR2 FQNEAQ (reference sequence). DNA for the CDR3: TGTGCCAGCAGCTTAGCCCTAGCTTCCATTCAGTACTTC. As protein: CASSLALASIQYF.

This chain uses TRBV6-5 with TRBJ1-2; the D gene is possibly TRBD1 (5 bases). The ends were cut back, 0 bases at V and 6 bases at J, with 11 bases in the middle. The CDR3 contains 14 residues. Per germline, CDR1 MNHEY and CDR2 SVGAGI. The CDR3 nucleotides are TGTGCCAGCAGTTACTCGGCCAGGGCTCATGGCTACACCTTC. It is translated as CASSYSARAHGYTF.

The chain uses TRBV4-1 and TRBJ1-2, with D perhaps matching TRBD1 (6 bases). The V gene's germline CDR1 is MGHRA and CDR2 YSYEKL. This CDR3 is 16 amino acids long. Deletions cut 0 bases from V and 5 bases from J, with 16 bases between. The DNA of the CDR3 is TGCGCCAGCAGCCAAGATCGGGCAGGGGTTGAGTATGGCTACACCTTC. Its translation: CASSQDRAGVEYGYTF.

The chain links TRBV5-6 to TRBJ1-2; tentative D call: TRBD1 (5 bases). The germline CDR1 and CDR2 sequences are SGHDT and YYEEEE. V shed 6 bases and J shed 14 bases, with 26 bases lying between them. The CDR3 spans 14 residues. CDR3 region: CASTSSWVRGAGTF. The DNA for the CDR3 is TGTGCCAGCACCTCCTCATGGGTAAGGGGTGCGGGGACCTTC.

This clone showed up just once. The V gene is TRBV27, the J gene TRBJ2-7; the D gene is possibly TRBD1 (6 bases). Trimming shortened V by 2 bases and J by 7 bases, and 12 bases separated the two germline ends. The CDR3 is 13 residues long. Germline V gives CDR1 MNHEY, CDR2 SMNVEV (reference sequence). In DNA form, the CDR3 reads TGTGCCAGCAGTTTACTAGGGGGTAGTGAGCAGTACTTC. It translates to CASSLLGGSEQYF.

This clone turned up a few times. The chain couples TRBV30 to TRBJ1-1; D is undetermined. The CDR3 is 10 residues long. Germline loops: CDR1 GTSNPN, CDR2 SVGIG (reference sequence). As DNA, the CDR3 is TGTTCCCTCAGCACCACTGAAGCTTTCTTT. Protein product: CSLSTTEAFF.

This chain joins TRBV11-2 and TRBJ2-7, with D possibly TRBD1 on 6 matching bases. V lost 5 bases and J 4 bases, leaving 12 bases between the germline ends. Germline V lookup: CDR1 SGHAT, CDR2 FQNNGV. This CDR3 is built from 13 residues. The CDR3, as DNA: TGTGCCAGCAGCCCCACAGGGCGGTACGAGCAGTACTTC. This translates into CASSPTGRYEQYF.

V is TRBV6-5 and J is TRBJ2-1, with 7 bases identical to TRBD2. From germline, CDR1 is MNHEY and CDR2 SVGAGI. Trimming took 7 bases from V and 6 from J; bases not matched to a gene: 12. This CDR3 has 15 residues. The CDR3 bases are TGTGCCAGCACCCGCTCCTCTAGCGGAGCCAATGAGCAGTTCTTC. This encodes CASTRSSSGANEQFF.

The chain uses TRBV7-9 and TRBJ1-5, with TRBD1 as a possible D gene (5 bases). The CDR3 runs to 13 residues. V lost 5 bases, J lost 6 bases, and 11 bases lay in between. Per the germline V gene, CDR1 is SEHNR and CDR2 is FQNEAQ (reference sequence). The chain's CDR3 is CASSPTGGQPQHF. The CDR3 nucleotides are TGTGCCAGCAGCCCGACGGGGGGTCAGCCCCAGCATTTT.

The V gene is TRBV11-1, the J gene TRBJ2-3, with D maybe TRBD2 (5 bases). The ends were cut back, 8 bases at V and 2 bases at J, with 17 bases in the middle. CDR1 and CDR2 (germline): SGHAT, FQDESV (reference sequence). The length of the CDR3 is 15 residues. The CDR3, as DNA: TGTGCCAGCGCTCCGGGGAGCATAATCACAGATACGCAGTATTTT. Translated, it gives CASAPGSIITDTQYF.

V and J are TRBV6-2 or TRBV6-3 and TRBJ2-7; possibly TRBD1 or TRBD2 for D (5 bases each). This CDR3 is built from 15 residues. Germline assignment: CDR1 MNHEY and CDR2 SVGEGT. Trimming took 3 bases from V and 2 from J, leaving 14 bases between them. The DNA for the CDR3 is TGTGCCAGCAGTTATCCCCCAGGGACCGCCTACGAGCAGTACTTC. It is translated as CASSYPPGTAYEQYF.

This clone appeared a single time. The chain uses TRBV27 and TRBJ1-1; D gene unclear. Germline V gives CDR1 MNHEY, CDR2 SMNVEV (reference sequence). The length of the CDR3 is 14 residues. V was cut by 3 bases and J by 7 bases, with 15 bases left in between. In nucleotides, the CDR3 is TGTGCCAGCAGTTTCCCCGGGAGGCTTAATGAAGCTTTCTTT. Translation: CASSFPGRLNEAFF.

This sequence joins TRBV30 and TRBJ2-1; D is uncertain. There are 15 residues in the CDR3. V was cut by 8 bases and J by 6 bases, with 23 bases left in between. Looked up from germline, CDR1 is GTSNPN and CDR2 is SVGIG (reference sequence). The CDR3 spells CAAARSPYPVNEQFF. In DNA form, the CDR3 reads TGTGCCGCCGCTCGGTCGCCATACCCGGTCAATGAGCAGTTCTTC.

This chain connects TRBV3-1 (or the pseudogene TRBV3-2) to TRBJ1-1, with 9 positions matching TRBD1. Per the germline V gene, CDR1 is LGHDT and CDR2 is YNNKEL (reference sequence). Losses at the gene ends were 0 bases for V and 4 bases for J; bases not matched to a gene: 6. CDR3 length: 16 amino acids. Here the CDR3 DNA reads TGTGCCAGCAGCCAAGAGTGGGACAGGGTCTCCACTGAAGCTTTCTTT. Translating gives CASSQEWDRVSTEAFF.

The rearrangement joins TRBV28 to TRBJ2-3, with D uncertain. Trimming left V 3 bases short and J 4 bases short, with 14 bases between. The CDR3 totals 15 residues. CDR1 and CDR2 from the germline V gene are MDHEN and SYDVKM. The CDR3 DNA is TGTGCCAGCAGTTTGGCCGAGGAACTGGCAGATACGCAGTATTTT. This gives the protein CASSLAEELADTQYF.

This sequence joins TRBV12-5 and TRBJ2-7; perhaps D is TRBD1 or TRBD2 (5 bases each). V lost 5 bases and J lost 3, with 11 bases in between. The CDR3 is 13 residues long. Germline CDR1 and CDR2: LGHNT and FRNRAP. The CDR3 is CASGVGTSYEQYF. The DNA of the CDR3 is TGTGCTAGTGGTGTGGGGACCAGCTACGAGCAGTACTTC.

V is TRBV28 and J is TRBJ1-5; no clear D. Germline-derived CDR1 and CDR2 are MDHEN and SYDVKM. The CDR3 consists of 14 residues. V was shortened by 5 bases and J by 7 bases, with 15 bases between the two germline ends. The CDR3 loop is CASSPLSREQPQHF. The DNA of the CDR3 is TGTGCCAGCAGTCCCCTGTCCAGAGAACAGCCCCAGCATTTT.

The chain carries TRBV5-1 and TRBJ1-2, with D possibly being TRBD1 (5 bases). The CDR3 runs 15 residues. Germline V gives CDR1 SGHRS, CDR2 YFSETQ. Trimming took 2 bases from V and 6 from J, leaving 17 bases between them. The CDR3 protein is CASSFGARQTDGYTF. In DNA form, the CDR3 reads TGCGCCAGCAGCTTTGGGGCAAGGCAAACCGATGGCTACACCTTC.

The chain combines TRBV6-5 with TRBJ2-7, with D perhaps TRBD2 (6 bases). Germline lookup yields CDR1 MNHEY and CDR2 SVGAGI. Trimming took off 4 bases at V and 3 bases at J, with 10 bases between the two ends. The CDR3 spans 13 residues. The CDR3 nucleotides read TGTGCCAGCAGTTCTAGCGACTTCTACGAGCAGTACTTC. Protein product: CASSSSDFYEQYF.

The chain couples TRBV28 to TRBJ1-4; 7 positions match TRBD1. The junction had 9 bases not matched to a gene; V was cut back by 4 bases and J by 4 bases. The CDR3 contains 16 residues. Germline CDR1 and CDR2: MDHEN and SYDVKM. The CDR3 DNA follows: TGTGCCAGCAGTTCCGCCGGGACAGCCATTAATGAAAAACTGTTTTTT. Translating it yields CASSSAGTAINEKLFF.

The genes are TRBV7-9 and TRBJ2-5; 10 bases agree with TRBD1. The CDR3 length is 17 residues. Germline loops: CDR1 SEHNR, CDR2 FQNEAQ (reference sequence). V dropped 5 bases and J dropped 7; count of bases not matched to a gene: 16. CDR3 sequence reads: CASSPSYGTGDIGTQYF. The CDR3, as DNA: TGTGCCAGCAGCCCCTCGTATGGGACAGGGGACATAGGGACCCAGTACTTC.

The V call is TRBV5-5, the J call TRBJ2-3; TRBD2 aligns across 11 bases. Germline assignment: CDR1 SGHKS and CDR2 YYEKEE (reference sequence). V shed 1 base, J shed 0 bases, and the junction held 1 base outside the gene matches. This CDR3 comprises 16 residues. The CDR3 DNA reads TGTGCCAGCAGCTTGATAGCGGGGGGGAGCACAGATACGCAGTATTTT. Amino acids: CASSLIAGGSTDTQYF.